Reported below is one T cell receptor (beta chain). This entry comes from a study of blood T cell repertoires in COVID-19. The CDR3 is 14 residues long. Germline CDR1 and CDR2: SEHNR and FQNEAQ (reference sequence). V was pared by 7 bases and J by 7 bases, with 19 bases between. Only in-frame clones appear in the TCRdb table, and some are missing; sequencing was by immunoSEQ multiplex PCR. This sample carries 88,000 or so clones, roughly 87% of them seen once, and the ten largest clones take roughly 2.3%. This clonotype originated in a man aged 45-65 years with acute or convalescent COVID-19. Sequencing was done on a sample of peripheral blood. V and J are TRBV7-9 and TRBJ1-2; no clear D. CDR3 coding DNA: TGTGCCAGCATTCCTCCATCGGGTGAGGGTGGCTACACCTTC. This gives the protein CASIPPSGEGGYTF. Looking up the rest from reference TRBV7-9 and TRBJ1-2 gives the full variable domain: DTGVSQNPRHKITKRGQNVTFRCDPISEHNRLYWYRQTLGQGPEFLTYFQNEAQLEKSRLLSDRFSAERPKGSFSTLEIQRTEQGDSAMYLCASIPPSGEGGYTFGSGTRLTVV.